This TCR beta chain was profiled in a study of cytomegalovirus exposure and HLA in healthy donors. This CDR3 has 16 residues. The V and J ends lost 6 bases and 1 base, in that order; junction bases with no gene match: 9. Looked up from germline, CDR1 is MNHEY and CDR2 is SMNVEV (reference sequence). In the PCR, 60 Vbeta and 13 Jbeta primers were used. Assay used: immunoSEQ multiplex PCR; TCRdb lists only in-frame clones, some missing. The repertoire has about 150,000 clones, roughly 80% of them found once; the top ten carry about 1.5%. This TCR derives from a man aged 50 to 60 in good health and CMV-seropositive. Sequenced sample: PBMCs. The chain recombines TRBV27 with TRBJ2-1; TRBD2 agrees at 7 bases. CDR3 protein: CASRISSGNSYNEQFF. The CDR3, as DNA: TGTGCCAGCAGAATCTCTAGCGGAAATTCCTACAATGAGCAGTTCTTC.